The present entry profiles one T cell receptor (beta chain) with its context. This entry belongs to a study of blood T cell repertoires in COVID-19. Study-wide background: Material from acute and convalescent COVID-19 was sourced from the United States, Italy and Spain. T cells, B-cell-depleted T cells, or PBMCs supplied cDNA or gDNA.

The CDR3 runs 13 residues. Per the germline V gene, CDR1 is LNHDA and CDR2 is SQIVND (reference sequence). Profiled with immunoSEQ multiplex PCR; TCRdb holds only in-frame clones, not every one. The data hold about 300,000 clones, with roughly 90% observed a single time. This chain links TRBV19 with TRBJ1-5; D perhaps matches TRBD1 (6 bases). Sequencing was performed on peripheral blood. This TCR was sampled from a woman aged 25 to 45 with COVID-19, enrolled during active disease. Here the CDR3 reads CAKGGHSNQPQHF. The DNA for the CDR3 is TGTGCTAAAGGGGGACACAGCAATCAGCCCCAGCATTTT.